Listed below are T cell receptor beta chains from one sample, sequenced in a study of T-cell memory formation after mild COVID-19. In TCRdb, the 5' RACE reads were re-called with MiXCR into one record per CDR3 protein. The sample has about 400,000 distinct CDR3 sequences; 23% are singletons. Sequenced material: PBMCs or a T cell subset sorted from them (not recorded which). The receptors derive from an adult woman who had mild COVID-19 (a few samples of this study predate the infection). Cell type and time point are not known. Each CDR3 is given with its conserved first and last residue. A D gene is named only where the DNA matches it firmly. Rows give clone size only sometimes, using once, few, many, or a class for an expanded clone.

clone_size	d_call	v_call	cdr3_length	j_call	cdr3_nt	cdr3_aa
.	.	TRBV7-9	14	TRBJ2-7	TGTGCCAGCAGCCGAGCTAGGGCCCGGCCCCGACGGAACTTC	CASSRARARPRRNF
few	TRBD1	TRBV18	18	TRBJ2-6	TGTGCCAGCTCACCTAGACAGGGAACCTTCTCTGGGGCCAACGTCCTGACTTTC	CASSPRQGTFSGANVLTF
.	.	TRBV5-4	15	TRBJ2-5	TGTGCCAGCAGCCAAAGAGGCGGGGCCCAAGAGACCCAGTACTTC	CASSQRGGAQETQYF
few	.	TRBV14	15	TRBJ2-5	TGTGCCAGCAGCCAAGTGGGGCGGAACCAAGAGACCCAGTACTTC	CASSQVGRNQETQYF
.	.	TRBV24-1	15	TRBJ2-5	TGTGCCACCAGTGAACTTGACCAAGACCAAGAGACCCAGTACTTC	CATSELDQDQETQYF
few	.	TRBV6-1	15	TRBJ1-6	TGTGCCAGCAGTGACCAAGGGACCCCGAATTCACCCCTCCACTTT	CASSDQGTPNSPLHF
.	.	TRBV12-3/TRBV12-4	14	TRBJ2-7	TGTGCCAGCAGTTTTCGACAGGTCGACTACGAGCAGTACTTC	CASSFRQVDYEQYF
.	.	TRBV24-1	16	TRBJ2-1	TGTGCCACCACCCCGGCTAGCCACCGTTCTTACAATGAGCAGTTCTTC	CATTPASHRSYNEQFF
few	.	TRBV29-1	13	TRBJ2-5	TGCAGCGTTGGGCTAGGGGGAGGAGAGACCCAGTACTTC	CSVGLGGGETQYF
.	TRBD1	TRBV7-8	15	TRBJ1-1	TGTGCCAGCAGCTTTTCGGACAGGGGGCGGGGTGAAGCTTTCTTT	CASSFSDRGRGEAFF
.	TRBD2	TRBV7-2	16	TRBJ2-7	TGTGCCAGCAGCTACGATAGCGGGAGCGCCTCCTACGAGCAGTACTTC	CASSYDSGSASYEQYF
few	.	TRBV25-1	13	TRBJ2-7	TGTGCCAGCAGTGAACCTTCCATCGGCGAGCAGTACTTC	CASSEPSIGEQYF
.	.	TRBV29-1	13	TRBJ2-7	TGCAGCGTTGACGATGGCGAGCGCTACGAGCAGTACTTC	CSVDDGERYEQYF
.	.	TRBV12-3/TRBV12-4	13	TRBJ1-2	TGTGCCAGCAGCCCGACAGACGGCTATGGCTACACCTTC	CASSPTDGYGYTF
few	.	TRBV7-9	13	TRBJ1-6	TGTGCCAGCAGCAAGGCGGCCTCTTCACCCCTCCACTTT	CASSKAASSPLHF
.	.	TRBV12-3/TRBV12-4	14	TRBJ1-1	TGTGCCACCAGGCAGTGGACGCTCGCCACTGAAGCTTTCTTT	CATRQWTLATEAFF
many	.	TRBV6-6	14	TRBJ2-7	TGTGCCAGCAGTTACTCAGGCGCCTCCTACGAGCAGTACTTC	CASSYSGASYEQYF
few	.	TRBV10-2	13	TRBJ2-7	TGCGCCAGCAGGGAGACGGCTTCCTACGAGCAGTACTTC	CASRETASYEQYF
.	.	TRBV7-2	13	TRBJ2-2	TGTGCCAGCAGCTTAGTGGACATAGGGGAGCTGTTTTTT	CASSLVDIGELFF
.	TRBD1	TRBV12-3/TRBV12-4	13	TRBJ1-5	TGTGCCAGCAGCGCAGGGGGTTACCAGCCCCAGCATTTT	CASSAGGYQPQHF
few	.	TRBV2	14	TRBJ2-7	TGTGCCAGCAGTGCAACCCCACCCGTCGCTCATGAGTACTTC	CASSATPPVAHEYF
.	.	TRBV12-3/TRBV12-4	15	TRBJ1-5	TGTGCCAGCAGTTTGACGGGGGGGGCTGGACAGCCCCAGCATTTT	CASSLTGGAGQPQHF
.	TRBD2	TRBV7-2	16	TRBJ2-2	TGTGCCAGCAGCTTATCTGGACTAGTCTTAGCCGGGGAGCTGTTTTTT	CASSLSGLVLAGELFF
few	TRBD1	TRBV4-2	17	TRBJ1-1	TGTGCCAGCAGCCAAGCCTGGACAGGACCTATGAACACTGAAGCTTTCTTT	CASSQAWTGPMNTEAFF
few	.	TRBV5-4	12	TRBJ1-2	TGTGCCAGCAGAGGGACCCAGTATGGCTACACCTTC	CASRGTQYGYTF
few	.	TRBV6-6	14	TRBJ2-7	TGTGCCAGCAGTTATGGCAGCACTTACCACGAGCAGTACTTC	CASSYGSTYHEQYF
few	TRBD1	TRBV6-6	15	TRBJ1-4	TGTGCCAGCAGCTCTTCGGACAGGGGGATAGGAAAACTGTTTTTT	CASSSSDRGIGKLFF
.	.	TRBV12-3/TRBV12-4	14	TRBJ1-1	TGTGCCAGCAGTTTTATCAGGGAGGACACTGAAGCTTTCTTT	CASSFIREDTEAFF
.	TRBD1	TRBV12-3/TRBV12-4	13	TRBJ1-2	TGTGCCAGCAACAGAAGGACAGGGGATGGCTACACCTTC	CASNRRTGDGYTF
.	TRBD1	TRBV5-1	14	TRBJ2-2	TGCGCCAGCAGCTTGCTGACAGGGGCCGGGGAGCTGTTTTTT	CASSLLTGAGELFF
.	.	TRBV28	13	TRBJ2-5	TGTGCCAGCATCCAGGGACACCAAGAGACCCAGTACTTC	CASIQGHQETQYF
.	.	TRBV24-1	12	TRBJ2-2	TGTGCCACCAGAGCAGATACCGGGGAGCTGTTTTTT	CATRADTGELFF
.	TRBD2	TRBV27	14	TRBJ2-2	TGTGCCAGCAGCACTAGCGGATACACCGGGGAGCTGTTTTTT	CASSTSGYTGELFF
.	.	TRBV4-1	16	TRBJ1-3	TGCGCCAGCAGCCAGCCGGGACGGAGCTCTGGAAACACCATATATTTT	CASSQPGRSSGNTIYF
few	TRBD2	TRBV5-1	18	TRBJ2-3	TGCGCCAGCAGCTTGGATCCGCGGGAGGCCGAGAGCACAGATACGCAGTATTTT	CASSLDPREAESTDTQYF
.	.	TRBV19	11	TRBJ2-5	TGTGCCAGCACCTTCCAAGAGACCCAGTACTTC	CASTFQETQYF
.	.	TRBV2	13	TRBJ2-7	TGTGCCAGCAGTGTGAGCCCCTCCTACGAGCAGTACTTC	CASSVSPSYEQYF
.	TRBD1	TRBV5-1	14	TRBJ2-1	TGCGCCAGCACGGGGACAGGACCCTACAATGAGCAGTTCTTC	CASTGTGPYNEQFF
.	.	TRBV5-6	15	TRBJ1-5	TGTGCCAGCAGCTTGTTCACAGGATATAATCAGCCCCAGCATTTT	CASSLFTGYNQPQHF
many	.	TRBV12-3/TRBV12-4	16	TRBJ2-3	TGTGCCAGCAGTTTTCGAACGGCCGCCTACACAGATACGCAGTATTTT	CASSFRTAAYTDTQYF
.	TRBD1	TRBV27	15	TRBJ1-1	TGTGCCAGTACGCCTGGGGACAGTGGCACCACTGAAGCTTTCTTT	CASTPGDSGTTEAFF
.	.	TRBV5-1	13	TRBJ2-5	TGCGCCAGCAGCTTGGTTACTTCGGGGACCCAGTACTTC	CASSLVTSGTQYF
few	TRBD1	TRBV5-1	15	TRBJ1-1	TGCGCCAGCATCGAAGGGGACAGGCAAAACACTGAAGCTTTCTTT	CASIEGDRQNTEAFF
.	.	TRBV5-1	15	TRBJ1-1	TGCGCCAGCAGCTGGAGGGATTCGCGAGGCACTGAAGCTTTCTTT	CASSWRDSRGTEAFF
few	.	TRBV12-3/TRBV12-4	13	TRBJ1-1	TGTGCCAGCAGTCCTCAGATGAACACTGAAGCTTTCTTT	CASSPQMNTEAFF
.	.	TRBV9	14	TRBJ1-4	TGTGCCTGCCTTCATGAGGAGGAGAGTGAAAAACTGTTTTTT	CACLHEEESEKLFF
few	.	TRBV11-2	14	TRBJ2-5	TGTGCCAGCAGCCCAGGACTGGGGCATGGGACCCAGTACTTC	CASSPGLGHGTQYF
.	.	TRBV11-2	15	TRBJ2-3	TGTGCCAGCAGCTTAAATGACAGAGTCACAGATACGCAGTATTTT	CASSLNDRVTDTQYF
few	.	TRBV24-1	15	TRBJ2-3	TGTGCCACCAGCCCCGGGACCGCAAGCACAGATACGCAGTATTTT	CATSPGTASTDTQYF